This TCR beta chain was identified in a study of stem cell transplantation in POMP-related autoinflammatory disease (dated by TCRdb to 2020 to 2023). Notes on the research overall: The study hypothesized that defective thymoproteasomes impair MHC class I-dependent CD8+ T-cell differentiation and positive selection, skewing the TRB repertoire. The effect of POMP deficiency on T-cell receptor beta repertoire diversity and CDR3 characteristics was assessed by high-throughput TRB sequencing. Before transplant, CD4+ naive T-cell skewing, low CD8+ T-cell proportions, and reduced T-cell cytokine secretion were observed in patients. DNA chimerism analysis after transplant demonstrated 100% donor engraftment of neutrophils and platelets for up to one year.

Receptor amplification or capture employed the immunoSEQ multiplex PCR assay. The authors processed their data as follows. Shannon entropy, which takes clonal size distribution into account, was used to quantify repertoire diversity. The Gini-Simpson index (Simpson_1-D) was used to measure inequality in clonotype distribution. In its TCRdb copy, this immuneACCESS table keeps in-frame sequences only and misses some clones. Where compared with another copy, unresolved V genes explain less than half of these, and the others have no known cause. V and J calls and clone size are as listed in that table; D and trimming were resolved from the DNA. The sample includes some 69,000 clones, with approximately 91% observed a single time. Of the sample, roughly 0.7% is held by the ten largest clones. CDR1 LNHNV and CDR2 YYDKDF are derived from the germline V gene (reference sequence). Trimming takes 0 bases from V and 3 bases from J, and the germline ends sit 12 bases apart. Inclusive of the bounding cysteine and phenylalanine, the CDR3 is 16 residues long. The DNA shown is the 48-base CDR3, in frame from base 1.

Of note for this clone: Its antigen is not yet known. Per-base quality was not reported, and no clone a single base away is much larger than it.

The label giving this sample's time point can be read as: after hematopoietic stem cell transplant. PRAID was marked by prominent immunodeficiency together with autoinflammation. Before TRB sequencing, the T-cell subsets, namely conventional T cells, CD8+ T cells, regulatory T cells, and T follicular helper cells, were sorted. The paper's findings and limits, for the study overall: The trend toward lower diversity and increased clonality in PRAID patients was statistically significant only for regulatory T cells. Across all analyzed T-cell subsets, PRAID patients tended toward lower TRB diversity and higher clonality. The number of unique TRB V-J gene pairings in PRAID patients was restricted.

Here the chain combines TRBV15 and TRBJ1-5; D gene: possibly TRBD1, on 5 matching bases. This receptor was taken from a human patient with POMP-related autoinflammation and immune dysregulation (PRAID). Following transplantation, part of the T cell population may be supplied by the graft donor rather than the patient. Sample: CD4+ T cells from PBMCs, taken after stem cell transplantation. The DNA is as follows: TGTGCCACCAGCAGAGATGGGGGAAGGACCAATCAGCCCCAGCATTTT. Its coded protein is CATSRDGGRTNQPQHF.